The 13 T cell receptor beta chains listed next were all sequenced from one sample in a study of response to subunit inactivated influenza vaccine. TCRdb independently ran MiXCR on the RT-PCR reads; one entry per CDR3 protein. The repertoire holds 500,000 to 600,000 distinct CDR3 sequences, with less than 8% as singletons. Material: PBMCs from blood, obtained approximately 25 months after vaccination. The receptors were gathered from a man between 50 and 75 years old who received an inactivated influenza vaccine.

This clonotype has a count of ten or more. The chain has TRBV5-1 and TRBJ2-1, with 11 bases fitting TRBD2. The trim removed 0 bases at V and 6 bases at J, leaving 2 bases unmatched. The CDR3 is 15 amino acids. In germline, CDR1 is SGHRS, CDR2 YFSETQ. CDR3 loop: CASSLASGGINEQFF. The CDR3 bases are TGCGCCAGCAGCTTGGCTAGCGGGGGGATCAATGAGCAGTTCTTC.

The table lists this clonotype with a few counts. The chain employs TRBV12-3 or TRBV12-4 and TRBJ2-1, with D unresolved. V gave up 2 bases and J gave up 8 bases, with 13 bases separating them. The CDR3 is 14 amino acids. The CDR3 reads CASSLIAPSDEQFF. In DNA, the CDR3 is TGTGCCAGCAGTTTAATAGCACCAAGCGATGAGCAGTTCTTC.

The chain is built from TRBV24-1 and TRBJ2-3, with D maybe TRBD1 (5 bases). The CDR3 contains 15 residues. Germline V gene data show CDR1 as KGHDR and CDR2 as SFDVKD. Trimming left V 6 bases short and J 0 bases short, with 12 bases between. The CDR3 loop is CATSKGIPSTDTQYF. In DNA, the CDR3 is TGTGCCACCAGTAAGGGGATTCCTAGCACAGATACGCAGTATTTT.

The genes are TRBV7-2 and TRBJ2-7; TRBD1 matches 11 bases. The junction had 3 bases not matched to a gene; V was cut back by 1 base and J by 1 base. CDR3 size: 16 residues. Germline lookup yields CDR1 SGHTA and CDR2 FQGNSA. The CDR3 loop is CASSLGTGGLSYEQYF. The CDR3 region has the DNA TGTGCCAGCAGCTTAGGGACAGGGGGCCTTTCCTACGAGCAGTACTTC.

The table lists this clonotype with a few counts. The V gene is TRBV29-1, the J gene TRBJ2-3; no firm D call. This CDR3 spans 12 amino acids. The V end was cut by 0 bases, the J end by 5 bases, with 6 bases between. Germline V gives CDR1 SQVTM, CDR2 ANQGSEA. CDR3 in amino acids: CSVEEGVDTQYF. In DNA, the CDR3 is TGCAGCGTTGAAGAGGGTGTAGATACGCAGTATTTT.

This clonotype was observed at least ten times. This chain connects TRBV20-1 to TRBJ1-1; TRBD1 aligns across 7 bases. Germline assignment: CDR1 DFQATT and CDR2 SNEGSKA (reference sequence). The CDR3 sequence is 14 residues long. Trimming at V came to 5 bases and at J to 11 bases, leaving 17 bases not matched to a gene. The CDR3 sequence is CSAVDKGQRVLAFF. CDR3 in DNA: TGCAGTGCTGTTGATAAGGGACAGCGCGTTTTGGCTTTCTTT.

This clonotype was seen a few times. This rearrangement joins TRBV7-8 to TRBJ1-5; D is unclear. Germline V lookup: CDR1 SGHVS, CDR2 FQNEAQ. This CDR3 has 12 amino acids. Trimming took 0 bases from V and 5 from J, leaving 2 bases between them. The CDR3 DNA reads as TGTGCCAGCAGCTTAGCGGATCAGCCCCAGCATTTT. It encodes CASSLADQPQHF.

This clonotype was recorded many times. V is TRBV7-3 and J is TRBJ2-7, with D uncertain. This CDR3 comprises 13 residues. V lost 5 bases to trimming and J lost 9 bases, with 17 bases between them. Germline V lookup: CDR1 SGHTA, CDR2 FQGTGA. As DNA, the CDR3 is TGTGCCAGCAGCGATGGACCCAACGCAGGGCAGTACTTC. Residues: CASSDGPNAGQYF. The full variable domain, in which reference TRBV7-3 and TRBJ2-7 provide the parts outside the CDR3, is GAGVSQTPSNKVTEKGKYVELRCDPISGHTALYWYRQSLGQGPEFLIYFQGTGAADDSGLPNDRFFAVRPEGSVSTLKIQRTERGDSAVYLCASSDGPNAGQYFGPGTRLTVT.

This clonotype came up many times. The V and J genes are TRBV12-3 or TRBV12-4 and TRBJ1-5, with TRBD1 as a possible D gene (5 bases). Trimming took off 2 bases at V and 6 bases at J, with 14 bases between the two ends. This CDR3 region has 15 residues. CDR3 sequence (DNA): TGTGCCAGCAGTTTATCGGGGGTTGTAAGTCAGCCCCAGCATTTT. This encodes CASSLSGVVSQPQHF.

The rearrangement uses TRBV14 and TRBJ2-2, with D perhaps matching TRBD1 (6 bases). The CDR3 contains 14 residues. Per germline, CDR1 SGHDN and CDR2 FVKESK. The V end lost 1 base, the J end lost 5 bases, and 8 bases lay between the germline ends. This CDR3 is CASSQGGRTGELFF. The DNA for the CDR3 is TGTGCCAGCAGCCAAGGGGGGCGAACCGGGGAGCTGTTTTTT.

This clonotype has more than one count but fewer than ten. This chain uses TRBV5-1 with TRBJ2-5, with D maybe TRBD1 (6 bases). This CDR3 region has 12 residues. CDR1 and CDR2 (germline): SGHRS, YFSETQ. Trimming removed 8 bases from V and 5 bases from J, with 13 bases in between. CDR3 DNA: TGCGCCAGTGGAACAGGGAGCGAGACCCAGTACTTC. Its translation is CASGTGSETQYF.

This clonotype has at least ten counts. This rearrangement joins TRBV7-8 to TRBJ2-7; TRBD1 matches 10 bases. V shed 5 bases and J 6 bases; nucleotides not matched to a gene: 7. The CDR3 consists of 14 residues. Germline lookup yields CDR1 SGHVS and CDR2 FQNEAQ. CDR3 nucleotide sequence: TGTGCCAGCAGCCTACCCGGACAGGGGGTCGAGCAGTACTTC. It encodes CASSLPGQGVEQYF.

The chain joins TRBV27 to TRBJ2-3; a possible D gene is TRBD2 (6 bases). In germline, CDR1 is MNHEY, CDR2 SMNVEV (reference sequence). V was pared by 6 bases and J by 4 bases, with 17 bases between. There are 15 residues in the CDR3. CDR3 in amino acids: CASSPRLVGADTQYF. Here the CDR3 DNA reads TGTGCCAGCAGCCCCCGACTAGTGGGTGCAGATACGCAGTATTTT.